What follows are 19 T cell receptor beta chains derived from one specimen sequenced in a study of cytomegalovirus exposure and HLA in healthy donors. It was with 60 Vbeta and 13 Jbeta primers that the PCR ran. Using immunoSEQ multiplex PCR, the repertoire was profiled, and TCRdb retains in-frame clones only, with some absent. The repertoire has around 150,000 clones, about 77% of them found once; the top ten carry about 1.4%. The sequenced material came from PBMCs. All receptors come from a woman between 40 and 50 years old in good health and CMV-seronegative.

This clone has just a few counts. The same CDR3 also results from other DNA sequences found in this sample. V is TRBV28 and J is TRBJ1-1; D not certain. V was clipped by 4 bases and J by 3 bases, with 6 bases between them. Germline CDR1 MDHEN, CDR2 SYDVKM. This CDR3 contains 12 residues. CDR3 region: CASSSTDTEAFF. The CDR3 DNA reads TGTGCCAGCAGTTCCACAGACACTGAAGCTTTCTTT.

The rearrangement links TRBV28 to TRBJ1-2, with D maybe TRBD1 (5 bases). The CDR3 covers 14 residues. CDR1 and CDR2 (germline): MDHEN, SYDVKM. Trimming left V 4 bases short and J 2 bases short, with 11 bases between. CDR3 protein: CASSSGLTNYGYTF. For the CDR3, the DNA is TGTGCCAGCAGTTCGGGACTCACCAACTATGGCTACACCTTC.

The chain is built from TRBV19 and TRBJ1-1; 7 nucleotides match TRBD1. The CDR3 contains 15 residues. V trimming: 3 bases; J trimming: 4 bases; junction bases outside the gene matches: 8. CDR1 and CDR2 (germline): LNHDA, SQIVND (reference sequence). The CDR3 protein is CASSMTGRLSTEAFF. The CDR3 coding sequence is TGTGCCAGTAGTATGACAGGGCGGTTGAGCACTGAAGCTTTCTTT.

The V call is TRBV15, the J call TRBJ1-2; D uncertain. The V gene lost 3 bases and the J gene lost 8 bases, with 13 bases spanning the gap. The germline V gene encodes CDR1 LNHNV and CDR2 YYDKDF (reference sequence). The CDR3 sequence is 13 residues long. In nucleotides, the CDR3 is TGTGCCACCAGCAGCCCGGGTCGAGGAGGCTACACCTTC. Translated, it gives CATSSPGRGGYTF. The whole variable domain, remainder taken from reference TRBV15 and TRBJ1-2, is DAMVIQNPRYQVTQFGKPVTLSCSQTLNHNVMYWYQQKSSQAPKLLFHYYDKDFNNEADTPDNFQSRRPNTSFCFLDIRSPGLGDTAMYLCATSSPGRGGYTFGSGTRLTVV.

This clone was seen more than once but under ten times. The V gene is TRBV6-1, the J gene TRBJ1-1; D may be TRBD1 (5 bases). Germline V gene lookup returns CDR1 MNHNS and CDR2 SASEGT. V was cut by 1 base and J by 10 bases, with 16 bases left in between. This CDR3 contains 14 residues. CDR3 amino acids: CASSEVMGRAGAFF. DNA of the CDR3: TGTGCCAGCAGTGAAGTAATGGGCAGGGCAGGAGCTTTCTTT.

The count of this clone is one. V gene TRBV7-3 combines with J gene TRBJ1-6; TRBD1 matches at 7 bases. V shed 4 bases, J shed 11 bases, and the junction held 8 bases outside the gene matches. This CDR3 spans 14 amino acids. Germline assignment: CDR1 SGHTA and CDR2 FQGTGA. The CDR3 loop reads CASSSTGSGAPLHF. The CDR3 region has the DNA TGTGCCAGCAGCTCGACAGGGTCGGGGGCACCCCTCCACTTT.

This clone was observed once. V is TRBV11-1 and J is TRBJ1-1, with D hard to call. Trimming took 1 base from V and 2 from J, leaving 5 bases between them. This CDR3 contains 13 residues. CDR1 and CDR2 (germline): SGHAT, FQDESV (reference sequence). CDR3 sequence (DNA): TGTGCCAGCAGCTTAGAAAGCAACACTGAAGCTTTCTTT. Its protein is CASSLESNTEAFF.

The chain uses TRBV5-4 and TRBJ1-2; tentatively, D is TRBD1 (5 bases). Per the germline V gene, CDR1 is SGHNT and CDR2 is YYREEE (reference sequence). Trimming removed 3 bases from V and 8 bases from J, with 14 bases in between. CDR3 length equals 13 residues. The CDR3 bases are TGTGCCAGCAGCTCACAGGCGGCGGGGGGCTACACCTTC. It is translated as CASSSQAAGGYTF.

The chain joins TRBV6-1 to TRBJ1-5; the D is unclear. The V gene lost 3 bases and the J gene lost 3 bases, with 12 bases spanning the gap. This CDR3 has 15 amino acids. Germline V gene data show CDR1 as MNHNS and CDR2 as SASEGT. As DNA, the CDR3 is TGTGCCAGCAGTGATTTTGAGAGGGTCAATCAGCCCCAGCATTTT. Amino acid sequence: CASSDFERVNQPQHF.

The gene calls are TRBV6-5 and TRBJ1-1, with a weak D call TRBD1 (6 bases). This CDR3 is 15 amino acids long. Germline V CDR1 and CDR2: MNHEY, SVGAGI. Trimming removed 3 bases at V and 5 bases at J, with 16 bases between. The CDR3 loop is CASSYLGAGKTEAFF. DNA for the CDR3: TGTGCCAGCAGTTATTTGGGGGCAGGGAAGACTGAAGCTTTCTTT.

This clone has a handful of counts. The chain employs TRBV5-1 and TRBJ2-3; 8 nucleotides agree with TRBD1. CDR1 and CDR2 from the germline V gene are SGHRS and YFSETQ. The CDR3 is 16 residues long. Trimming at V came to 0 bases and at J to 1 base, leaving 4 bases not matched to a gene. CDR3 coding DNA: TGCGCCAGCAGCTTGGCCAGGGGGCGAGGCACAGATACGCAGTATTTT. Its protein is CASSLARGRGTDTQYF.

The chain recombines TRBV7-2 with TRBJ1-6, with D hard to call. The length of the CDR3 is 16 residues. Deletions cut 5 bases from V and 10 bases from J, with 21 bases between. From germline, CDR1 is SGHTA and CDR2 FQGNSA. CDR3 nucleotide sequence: TGTGCCAGCAGCGGTCTCTTTGGACTTTCGTCCTCACCCCTCCACTTT. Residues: CASSGLFGLSSSPLHF.

DNA for the CDR3: TGTGGGAGCGGGTCTACTGAAGCTTTCTTT. Translated, it gives CGSGSTEAFF. This sequence joins TRBV28 and TRBJ1-1; no clear D. The CDR3 totals 10 residues. CDR1 is MDHEN, CDR2 SYDVKM, per germline.

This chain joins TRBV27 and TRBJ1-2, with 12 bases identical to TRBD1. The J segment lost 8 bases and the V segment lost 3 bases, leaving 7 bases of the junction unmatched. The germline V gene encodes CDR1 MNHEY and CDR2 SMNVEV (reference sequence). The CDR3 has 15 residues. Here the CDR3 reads CASSFRDRGPRGYTF. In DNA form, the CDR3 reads TGTGCCAGCAGTTTTAGGGACAGGGGGCCCCGAGGCTACACCTTC.

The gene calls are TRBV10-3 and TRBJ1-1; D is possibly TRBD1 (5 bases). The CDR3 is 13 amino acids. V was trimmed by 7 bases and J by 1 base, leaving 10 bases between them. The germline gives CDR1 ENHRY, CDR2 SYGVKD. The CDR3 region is CAINEQENTEAFF. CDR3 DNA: TGTGCCATCAACGAACAGGAGAACACTGAAGCTTTCTTT.

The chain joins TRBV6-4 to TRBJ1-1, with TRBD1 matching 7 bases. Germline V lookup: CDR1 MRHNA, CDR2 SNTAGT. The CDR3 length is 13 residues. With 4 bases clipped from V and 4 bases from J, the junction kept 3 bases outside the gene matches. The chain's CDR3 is CASSARQGTEAFF. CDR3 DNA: TGTGCCAGCAGTGCCCGACAGGGCACTGAAGCTTTCTTT.

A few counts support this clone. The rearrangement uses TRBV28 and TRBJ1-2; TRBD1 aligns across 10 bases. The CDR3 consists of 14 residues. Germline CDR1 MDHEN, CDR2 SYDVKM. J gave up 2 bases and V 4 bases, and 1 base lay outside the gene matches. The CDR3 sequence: CASSWTGGNYGYTF. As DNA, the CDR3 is TGTGCCAGCAGTTGGACAGGGGGGAACTATGGCTACACCTTC.

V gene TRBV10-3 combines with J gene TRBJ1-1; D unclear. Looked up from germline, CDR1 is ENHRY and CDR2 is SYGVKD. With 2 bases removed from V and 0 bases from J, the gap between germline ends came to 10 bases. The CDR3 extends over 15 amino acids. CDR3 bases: TGTGCCATCAGTGAGACTGTGACAATGAACACTGAAGCTTTCTTT. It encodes CAISETVTMNTEAFF.

This CDR3 is CASSERAGEGTGELFF. DNA for the CDR3: TGTGCCAGCAGTGAGCGGGCAGGGGAGGGCACCGGGGAGCTGTTTTTT. The V gene is TRBV2, the J gene TRBJ2-2, with a possible D match to TRBD2 (7 bases). The CDR3 spans 16 residues. Trimming stripped 3 bases from V and 4 bases from J, with 15 bases between. The V gene's germline CDR1 is SNHLY and CDR2 FYNNEI.